This TCR beta chain was retrieved from a study of CD8+ T cells in alopecia areata. The wider study: Tofacitinib ran for 6 to 18 months before 6 months off drug.

Treatment in this sample: oral pan-JAK inhibitor, 5-10 mg twice daily. Researchers gathered lesional scalp punch biopsies and peripheral blood from patients with alopecia areata. cDNA reverse transcribed from extracted RNA served as the sequencing template. TCRdb's table, derived via immunoSEQ multiplex PCR, lists solely in-frame clones and lacks some. The sample lists 100,000 to 130,000 clones; around 83% were seen once. The sequences come from CD8+ T cells sorted from blood, collected at week 24, from a patient treated with tofacitinib. This TCR derives from a human donor with alopecia areata.

CDR3 in amino acids: CASKRGAGTGELFF. Here the CDR3 DNA reads TGTGCCAGCAAGCGGGGAGCGGGCACCGGGGAGCTGTTTTTT. V is TRBV2 and J is TRBJ2-2; the match to TRBD2 covers 7 bases. This CDR3 is built from 14 residues. Germline CDR1 and CDR2: SNHLY and FYNNEI. V trimming: 7 bases; J trimming: 4 bases; junction bases outside the gene matches: 6.